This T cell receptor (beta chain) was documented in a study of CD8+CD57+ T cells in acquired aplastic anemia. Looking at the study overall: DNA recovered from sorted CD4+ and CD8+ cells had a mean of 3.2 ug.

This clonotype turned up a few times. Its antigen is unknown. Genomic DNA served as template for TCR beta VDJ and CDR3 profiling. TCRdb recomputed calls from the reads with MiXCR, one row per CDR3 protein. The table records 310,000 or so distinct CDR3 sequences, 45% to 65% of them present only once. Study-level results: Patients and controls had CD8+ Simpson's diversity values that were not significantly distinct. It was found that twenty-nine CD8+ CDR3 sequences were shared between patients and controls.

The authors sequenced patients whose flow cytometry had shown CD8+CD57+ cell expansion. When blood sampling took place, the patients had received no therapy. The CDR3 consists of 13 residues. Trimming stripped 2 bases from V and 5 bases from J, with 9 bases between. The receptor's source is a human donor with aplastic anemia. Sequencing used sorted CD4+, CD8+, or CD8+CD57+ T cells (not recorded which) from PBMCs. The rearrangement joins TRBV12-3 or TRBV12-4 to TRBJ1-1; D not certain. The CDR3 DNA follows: TGTGCCAGCAGTTTAACAAGTCAAACTGAAGCTTTCTTT. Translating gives CASSLTSQTEAFF.